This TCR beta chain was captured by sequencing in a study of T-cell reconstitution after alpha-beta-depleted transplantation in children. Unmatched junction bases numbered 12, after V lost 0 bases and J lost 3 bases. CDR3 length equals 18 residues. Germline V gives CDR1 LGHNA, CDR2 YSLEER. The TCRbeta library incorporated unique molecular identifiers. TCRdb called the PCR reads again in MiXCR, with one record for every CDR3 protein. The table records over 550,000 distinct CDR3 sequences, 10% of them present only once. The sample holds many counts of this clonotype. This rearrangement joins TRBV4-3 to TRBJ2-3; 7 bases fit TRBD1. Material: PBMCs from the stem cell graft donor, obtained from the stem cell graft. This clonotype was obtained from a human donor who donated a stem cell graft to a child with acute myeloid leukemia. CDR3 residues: CASSQEEVGGDWTDTQYF. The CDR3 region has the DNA TGCGCCAGCAGCCAAGAGGAGGTAGGGGGCGATTGGACAGATACGCAGTATTTT.